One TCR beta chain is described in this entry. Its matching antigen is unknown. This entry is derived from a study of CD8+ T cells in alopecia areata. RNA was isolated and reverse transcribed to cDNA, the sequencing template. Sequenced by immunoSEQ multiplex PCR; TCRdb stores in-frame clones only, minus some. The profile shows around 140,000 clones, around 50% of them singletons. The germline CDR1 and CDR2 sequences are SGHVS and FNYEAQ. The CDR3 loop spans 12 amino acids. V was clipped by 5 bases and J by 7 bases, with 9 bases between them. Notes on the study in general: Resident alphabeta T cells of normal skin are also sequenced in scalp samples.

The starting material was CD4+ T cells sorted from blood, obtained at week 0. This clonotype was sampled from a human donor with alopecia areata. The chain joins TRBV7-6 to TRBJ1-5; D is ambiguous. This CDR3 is CASSPQGQPQHF. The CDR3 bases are TGTGCCAGCAGCCCGCAAGGCCAGCCCCAGCATTTT.